Given below is one T cell receptor beta chain in context. Its antigen is still unknown. These data come from a study of cytomegalovirus exposure and HLA in healthy donors. Germline V gene sequence: CDR1 LNHDA, CDR2 SQIVND (reference sequence). The CDR3 extends over 14 amino acids. Trimming cost V 2 bases and J 2 bases, with 10 bases left between them. A multiplex PCR was run with 60 Vbeta primers and 13 Jbeta primers. Measured with immunoSEQ multiplex PCR; TCRdb has only the in-frame clones, and not every one. Counted here are about 190,000 clones, 75% to 85% occurring once; the ten biggest clones make up about 1.9%. Findings of the study overall: In a later analysis, an Asian-associated ancestry cluster reportedly showed fewer N-insertions than the 666-donor mean. Being productive about 90% or about 30% of the time was typical of most TCR beta V segments in an earlier analysis.

The receptor was derived from a woman between 18 and 29 years old in good health and CMV-seropositive. The sequencing sample was made of PBMCs. The chain has TRBV19 and TRBJ2-7; D is ambiguous. DNA of the CDR3: TGTGCCAGTAGTATATCGACAAATGCCTACGAGCAGTACTTC. The encoded protein is CASSISTNAYEQYF.